This TCR beta chain is from a study of blood T cell repertoires in COVID-19. The overall study: The analysed material was cDNA or gDNA that came from T cells, B-cell-depleted T cells, or PBMCs.

This table comes from immunoSEQ multiplex PCR, and its TCRdb copy is limited to in-frame clones, with some not included. The sample holds roughly 250,000 clones, 75% to 85% seen once. The CDR3 sequence is 16 residues long. The chain recombines TRBV21-1 with TRBJ1-6; the D call TRBD1 from the table was never checked on the DNA. TRBV21-1 is assigned pseudogene status. Sequenced: peripheral blood. This TCR derives from an older woman with active or convalescent COVID-19. CDR3 DNA: TGTGCCAGCAGTCCCGGGTCGGGACAGGGCTATTCACCCCTCCACTTT. It is translated as CASSPGSGQGYSPLHF.